The rows below give T cell receptor beta chains drawn from one sample of a study of Graves' ophthalmopathy and Graves' hyperthyroidism. Using its own MiXCR run on the multiplex PCR reads, TCRdb lists one record per CDR3 protein. This sample carries about 740,000 distinct CDR3 sequences, 40% of them seen once, and the ten largest clones take around 40%. Sequencing was carried out using peripheral blood. These receptors originate from an adult man with Graves' ophthalmopathy. Both conserved end residues are part of each CDR3. The D gene is left open where the match is weak. Clone size, where shown, is once, few, many, or a class for clones that have expanded.

J | D | size | V | CDR3 | DNA
TRBJ1-5 | NA | NA | TRBV7-9 | CASSSQGSGKPQHF | TGTGCCAGCAGCTCCCAGGGGTCTGGGAAGCCCCAGCATTTT
TRBJ1-3 | NA | NA | TRBV29-1 | CSVAVGDTIYF | TGCAGCGTCGCCGTGGGGGACACCATATATTTT
TRBJ2-5 | TRBD1 | NA | TRBV12-3/TRBV12-4 | CASSTTGGF | TGTGCCAGCAGTACTACAGGGGGCTTC
TRBJ2-7 | NA | NA | TRBV14 | CASSQNAGEQYF | TGTGCCAGCAGCCAAAACGCAGGCGAGCAGTACTTC
TRBJ2-5 | TRBD1 | NA | TRBV9 | CASSVGLGRQGYGETQYF | TGTGCCAGCAGCGTAGGACTTGGGAGACAGGGGTACGGAGAGACCCAGTACTTC
TRBJ2-5 | TRBD2 | NA | TRBV25-1 | CASSQLAGAFQETQCF | TGTGCCAGCAGCCAACTAGCGGGAGCTTTCCAAGAGACCCAGTGCTTC
TRBJ2-7 | TRBD1 | NA | TRBV2 | CASGAGGMKNYEQYF | TGTGCCAGCGGGGCAGGGGGCATGAAGAACTACGAGCAGTACTTC
TRBJ1-6 | NA | NA | TRBV15 | CATSSGQRGGYGSPLHF | TGTGCCACCAGCTCCGGACAACGTGGGGGCTATGGTTCACCCCTCCACTTT
TRBJ2-7 | NA | many | TRBV24-1 | CATSDTRGGNYEQYF | TGTGCCACCAGTGATACAAGGGGAGGAAACTACGAGCAGTACTTC
TRBJ2-3 | NA | few | TRBV7-9 | CASSHGGNTQYF | TGTGCCAGCAGCCACGGAGGGAATACGCAGTATTTT
TRBJ2-6 | NA | few | TRBV10-3 | CASSYGARRPSGANVLTF | TGTGCCAGCAGTTATGGGGCCCGACGACCCTCTGGGGCCAACGTCCTGACTTTC
TRBJ1-3 | NA | many | TRBV9 | CASSDGLNTIYF | TGTGCCAGCAGCGACGGACTGAACACCATATATTTT
TRBJ2-1 | NA | once | TRBV20-1 | CSAREDWEQFF | TGCAGTGCGAGGGAAGACTGGGAGCAGTTCTTC
TRBJ1-4 | TRBD1 | many | TRBV2 | CASSGGTGSEKLFF | TGTGCCAGCAGTGGAGGGACAGGGTCAGAAAAACTGTTTTTT
TRBJ2-2 | NA | NA | TRBV7-9 | CASSLGTNRVRNTGELFF | TGTGCCAGCAGCTTGGGCACAAACAGGGTCCGTAACACCGGGGAGCTGTTTTTT
TRBJ2-7 | TRBD2 | NA | TRBV7-9 | CASSLVGGSLPYEQYF | TGTGCCAGCAGCTTAGTGGGCGGGAGTCTCCCCTACGAGCAGTACTTC
TRBJ2-5 | NA | NA | TRBV25-1 | CASSESPPNPETQYF | TGTGCCAGCAGTGAATCTCCTCCAAACCCGGAGACCCAGTACTTC
TRBJ1-5 | TRBD1 | NA | TRBV20-1 | CSAESGQGGRNQPQHF | TGCAGTGCGGAATCGGGACAGGGAGGTCGCAATCAGCCCCAGCATTTT
TRBJ2-2 | TRBD1 | NA | TRBV5-1 | CASSLGTGRYTGELFF | TGCGCCAGCAGCTTGGGGACAGGGAGATACACCGGGGAGCTGTTTTTT
TRBJ2-7 | NA | NA | TRBV20-1 | CSARGGDEQYF | TGCAGTGCTAGAGGGGGAGACGAGCAGTACTTC